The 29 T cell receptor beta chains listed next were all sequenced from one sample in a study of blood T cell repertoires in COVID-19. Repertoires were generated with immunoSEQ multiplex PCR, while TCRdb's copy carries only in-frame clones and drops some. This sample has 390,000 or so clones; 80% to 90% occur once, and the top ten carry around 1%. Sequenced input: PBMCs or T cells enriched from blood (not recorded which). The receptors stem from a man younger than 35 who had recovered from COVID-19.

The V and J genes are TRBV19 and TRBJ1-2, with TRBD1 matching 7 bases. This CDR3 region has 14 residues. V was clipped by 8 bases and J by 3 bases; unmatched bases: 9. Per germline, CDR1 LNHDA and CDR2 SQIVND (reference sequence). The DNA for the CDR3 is TGTGCCAGTCGACGACAGGGTGGGGACTATGGCTACACCTTC. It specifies CASRRQGGDYGYTF.

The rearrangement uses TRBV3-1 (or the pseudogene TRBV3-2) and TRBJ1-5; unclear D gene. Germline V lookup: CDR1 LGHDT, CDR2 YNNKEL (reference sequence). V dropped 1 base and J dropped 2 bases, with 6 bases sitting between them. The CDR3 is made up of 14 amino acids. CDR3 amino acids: CASSQGPGNQPQHF. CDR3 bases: TGTGCCAGCAGCCAAGGGCCAGGCAATCAGCCCCAGCATTTT.

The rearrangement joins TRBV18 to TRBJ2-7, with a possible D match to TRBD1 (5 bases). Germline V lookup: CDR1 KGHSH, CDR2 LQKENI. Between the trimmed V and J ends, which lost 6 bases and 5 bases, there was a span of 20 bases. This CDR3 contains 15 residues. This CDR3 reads CASSPREAGFNEQYF. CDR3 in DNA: TGTGCCAGCTCTCCGCGAGAGGCAGGGTTCAACGAGCAGTACTTC.

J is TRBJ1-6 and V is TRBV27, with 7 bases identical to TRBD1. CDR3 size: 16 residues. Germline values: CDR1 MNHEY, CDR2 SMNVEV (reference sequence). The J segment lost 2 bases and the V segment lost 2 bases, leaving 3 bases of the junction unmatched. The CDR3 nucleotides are TGTGCCAGCAGTTTAGACAGGGAACCCTATAATTCACCCCTCCACTTT. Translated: CASSLDREPYNSPLHF.

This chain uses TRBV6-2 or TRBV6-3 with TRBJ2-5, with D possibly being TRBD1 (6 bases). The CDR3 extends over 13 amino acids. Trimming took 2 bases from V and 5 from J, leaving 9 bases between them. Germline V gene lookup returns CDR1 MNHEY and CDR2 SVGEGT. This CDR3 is CASSYGTRETQYF. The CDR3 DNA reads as TGTGCCAGCAGTTACGGGACACGGGAGACCCAGTACTTC.

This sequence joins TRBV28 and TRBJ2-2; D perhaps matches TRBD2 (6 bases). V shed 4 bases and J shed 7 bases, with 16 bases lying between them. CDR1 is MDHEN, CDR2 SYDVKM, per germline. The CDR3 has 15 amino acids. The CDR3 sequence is CASSWSQGSGGELFF. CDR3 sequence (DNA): TGTGCCAGCAGTTGGTCGCAGGGTAGCGGCGGGGAGCTGTTTTTT.

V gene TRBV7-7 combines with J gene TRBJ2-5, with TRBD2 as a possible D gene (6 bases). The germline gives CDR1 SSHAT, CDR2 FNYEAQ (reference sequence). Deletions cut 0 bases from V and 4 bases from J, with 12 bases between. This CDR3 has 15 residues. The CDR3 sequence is CASSLAGQGGETQYF. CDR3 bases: TGTGCCAGCAGCTTAGCGGGGCAGGGAGGAGAGACCCAGTACTTC.

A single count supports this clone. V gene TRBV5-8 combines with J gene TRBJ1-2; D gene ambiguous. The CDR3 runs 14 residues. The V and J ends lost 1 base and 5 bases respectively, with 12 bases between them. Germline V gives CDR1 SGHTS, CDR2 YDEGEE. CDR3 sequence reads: CASSLSGIPYGYTF. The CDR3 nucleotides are TGTGCCAGCAGCTTGTCGGGGATACCTTATGGCTACACCTTC.

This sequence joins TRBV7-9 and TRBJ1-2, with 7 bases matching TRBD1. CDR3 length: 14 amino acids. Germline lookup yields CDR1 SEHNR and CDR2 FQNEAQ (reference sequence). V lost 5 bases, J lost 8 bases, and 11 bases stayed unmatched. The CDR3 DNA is TGTGCCAGCAGCCCTACCTCCGACAGGGTGGGCTACACCTTC. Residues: CASSPTSDRVGYTF.

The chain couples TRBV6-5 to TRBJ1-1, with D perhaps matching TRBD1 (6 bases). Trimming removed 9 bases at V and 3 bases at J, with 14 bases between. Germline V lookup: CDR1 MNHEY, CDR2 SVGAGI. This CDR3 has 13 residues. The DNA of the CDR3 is TGTGCCAGTTTGACAGGAGATTACACTGAAGCTTTCTTT. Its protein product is CASLTGDYTEAFF.

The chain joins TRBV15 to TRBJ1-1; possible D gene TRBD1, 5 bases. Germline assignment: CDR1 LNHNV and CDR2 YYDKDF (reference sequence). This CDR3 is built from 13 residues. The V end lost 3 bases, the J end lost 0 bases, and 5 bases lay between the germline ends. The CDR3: CATSRTVNTEAFF. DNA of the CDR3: TGTGCCACCAGCAGGACAGTGAACACTGAAGCTTTCTTT.

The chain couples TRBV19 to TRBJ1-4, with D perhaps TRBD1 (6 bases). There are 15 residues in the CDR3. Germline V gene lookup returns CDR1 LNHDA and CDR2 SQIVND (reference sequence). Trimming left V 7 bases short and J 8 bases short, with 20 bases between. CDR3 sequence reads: CASTPADRYGEKLFF. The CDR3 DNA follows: TGTGCCAGTACCCCAGCCGACAGGTATGGAGAAAAACTGTTTTTT.

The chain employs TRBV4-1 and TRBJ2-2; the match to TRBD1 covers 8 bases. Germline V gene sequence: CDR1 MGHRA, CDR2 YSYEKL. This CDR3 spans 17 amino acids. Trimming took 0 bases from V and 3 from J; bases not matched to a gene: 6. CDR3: CASSQDGSGGYTGELFF. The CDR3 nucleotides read TGCGCCAGCAGCCAAGACGGTTCAGGGGGCTACACCGGGGAGCTGTTTTTT.

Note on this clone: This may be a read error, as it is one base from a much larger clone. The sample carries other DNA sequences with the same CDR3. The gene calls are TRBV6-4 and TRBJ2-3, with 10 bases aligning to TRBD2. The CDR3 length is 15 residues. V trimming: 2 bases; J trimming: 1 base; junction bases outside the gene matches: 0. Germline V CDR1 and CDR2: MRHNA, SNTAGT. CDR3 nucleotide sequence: TGTGCCAGCAGTGACGGGACTAGCGGCACAGATACGCAGTATTTT. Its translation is CASSDGTSGTDTQYF.

DNA of the CDR3: TGTGCCAGCAGTTACCGGGGACAGGGAAACTATGGCTACACCTTC. Protein product: CASSYRGQGNYGYTF. The genes are TRBV6-2 or TRBV6-3 and TRBJ1-2; TRBD1 aligns across 9 bases. Germline trimming cut 2 bases from V and 2 bases from J; bases unmatched to any gene: 3. Germline CDR1 and CDR2: MNHEY and SVGEGT. The CDR3 runs to 15 residues.

CDR3 in DNA: TGTGCCAGCAGCTTACTTTCCGCCACGGGCTACAATGAGCAGTTCTTC. Amino acid sequence: CASSLLSATGYNEQFF. This chain joins TRBV7-8 and TRBJ2-1; D ambiguous. Germline values: CDR1 SGHVS, CDR2 FQNEAQ. This CDR3 region has 16 residues. V lost 2 bases and J lost 3, with 14 bases in between.

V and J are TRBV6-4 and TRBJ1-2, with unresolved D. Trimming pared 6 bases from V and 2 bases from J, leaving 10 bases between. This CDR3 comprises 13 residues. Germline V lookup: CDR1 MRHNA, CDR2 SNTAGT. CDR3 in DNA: TGTGCCAGCAGGAGGGATGAGAACTATGGCTACACCTTC. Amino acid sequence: CASRRDENYGYTF.

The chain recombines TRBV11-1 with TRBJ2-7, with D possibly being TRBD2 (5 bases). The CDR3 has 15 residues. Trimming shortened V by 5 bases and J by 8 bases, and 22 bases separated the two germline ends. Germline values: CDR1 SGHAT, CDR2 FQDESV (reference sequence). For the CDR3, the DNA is TGTGCCAGCAGCAGTCCTGGTCTAGCCCTCAGTCAGCAGTACTTC. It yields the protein CASSSPGLALSQQYF.

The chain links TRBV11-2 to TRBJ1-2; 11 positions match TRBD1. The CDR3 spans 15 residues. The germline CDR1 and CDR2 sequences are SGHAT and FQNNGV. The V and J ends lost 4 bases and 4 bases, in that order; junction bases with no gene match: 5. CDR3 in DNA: TGTGCCAGCAGCTCCCGGGGGACAGGGGGCTATGGCTACACCTTC. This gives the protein CASSSRGTGGYGYTF.

CDR3 protein: CASSFGGLGAANEKLFF. In DNA, the CDR3 is TGTGCCAGCAGCTTCGGGGGGCTTGGGGCAGCTAATGAAAAACTGTTTTTT. The J gene is TRBJ1-4, the V gene TRBV7-9; D is possibly TRBD1 (6 bases). The germline V and J ends were trimmed by 3 bases and 3 bases, with 17 bases remaining between them. The germline gives CDR1 SEHNR, CDR2 FQNEAQ (reference sequence). CDR3 size: 17 residues.

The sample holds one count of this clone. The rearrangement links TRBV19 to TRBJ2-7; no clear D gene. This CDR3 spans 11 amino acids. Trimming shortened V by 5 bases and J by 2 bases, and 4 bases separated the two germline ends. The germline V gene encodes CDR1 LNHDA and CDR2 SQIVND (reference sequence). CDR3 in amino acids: CASSSTYEQYF. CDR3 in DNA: TGTGCCAGTAGTTCCACCTACGAGCAGTACTTC.

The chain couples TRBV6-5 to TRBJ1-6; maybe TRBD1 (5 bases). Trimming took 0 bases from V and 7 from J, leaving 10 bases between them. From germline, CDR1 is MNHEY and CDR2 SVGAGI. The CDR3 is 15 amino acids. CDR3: CASSYSGQENSPLHF. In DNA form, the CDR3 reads TGTGCCAGCAGTTACTCGGGGCAGGAAAATTCACCCCTCCACTTT.

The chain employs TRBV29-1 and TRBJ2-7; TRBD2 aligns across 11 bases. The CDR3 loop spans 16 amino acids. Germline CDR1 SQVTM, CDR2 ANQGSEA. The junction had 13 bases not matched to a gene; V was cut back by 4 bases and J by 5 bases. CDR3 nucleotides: TGCAGCGTTGTCTGGGGTACTAGCGGGAGTTCGGACGAGCAGTACTTC. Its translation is CSVVWGTSGSSDEQYF.

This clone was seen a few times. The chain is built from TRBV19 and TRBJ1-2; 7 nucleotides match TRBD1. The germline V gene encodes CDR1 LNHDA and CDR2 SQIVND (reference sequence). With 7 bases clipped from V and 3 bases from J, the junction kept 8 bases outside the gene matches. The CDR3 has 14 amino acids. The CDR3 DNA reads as TGTGCCAGTACCCCAGGGGGATCGGACTATGGCTACACCTTC. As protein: CASTPGGSDYGYTF.

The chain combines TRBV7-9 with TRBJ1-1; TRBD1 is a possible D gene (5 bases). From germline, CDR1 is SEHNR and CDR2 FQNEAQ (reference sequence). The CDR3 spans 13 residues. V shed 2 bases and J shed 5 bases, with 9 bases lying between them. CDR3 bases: TGTGCCAGCAGCTTAAATCAGGGAACTGAAGCTTTCTTT. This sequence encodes CASSLNQGTEAFF. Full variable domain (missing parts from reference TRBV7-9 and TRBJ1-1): DTGVSQNPRHKITKRGQNVTFRCDPISEHNRLYWYRQTLGQGPEFLTYFQNEAQLEKSRLLSDRFSAERPKGSFSTLEIQRTEQGDSAMYLCASSLNQGTEAFFGQGTRLTVV.

CDR3 nucleotide sequence: TGTGCCAGCAGCGTGTCTAGCGGGTACAATGAGCAGTTCTTC. Translating gives CASSVSSGYNEQFF. The gene calls are TRBV9 and TRBJ2-1; 8 bases map to TRBD2. The CDR3 has 14 residues. Germline CDR1 SGDLS, CDR2 YYNGEE. V trimming: 2 bases; J trimming: 4 bases; junction bases outside the gene matches: 2.

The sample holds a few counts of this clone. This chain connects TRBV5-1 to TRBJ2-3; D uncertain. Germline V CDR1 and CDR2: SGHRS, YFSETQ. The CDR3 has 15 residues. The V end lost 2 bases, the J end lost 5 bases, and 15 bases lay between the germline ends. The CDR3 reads CASSLGVPRVDTQYF. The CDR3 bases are TGCGCCAGCAGCTTAGGTGTTCCCCGGGTAGATACGCAGTATTTT.

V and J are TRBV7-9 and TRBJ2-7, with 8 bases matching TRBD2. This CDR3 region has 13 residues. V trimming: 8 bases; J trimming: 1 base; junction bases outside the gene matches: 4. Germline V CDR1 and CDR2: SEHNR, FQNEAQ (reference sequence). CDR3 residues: CASSVAGSYEQYF. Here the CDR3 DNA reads TGTGCCAGCTCTGTAGCGGGGTCCTACGAGCAGTACTTC.

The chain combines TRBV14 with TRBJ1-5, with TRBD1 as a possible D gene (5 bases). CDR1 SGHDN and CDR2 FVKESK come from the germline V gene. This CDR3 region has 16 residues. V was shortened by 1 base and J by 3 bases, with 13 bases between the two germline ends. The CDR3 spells CASSQGGSGVNQPQHF. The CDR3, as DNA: TGTGCCAGCAGCCAAGGGGGCTCGGGGGTCAATCAGCCCCAGCATTTT.